The T cell receptor beta chain under discussion was sequenced for a study of blood T cell repertoires in COVID-19. Overall study context: Acute and convalescent COVID-19 specimens originated in the United States, Italy and Spain. From T cells, B-cell-depleted T cells, or PBMCs came the material, which was cDNA or gDNA.

V was cut by 5 bases and J by 6 bases, with 13 bases left in between. Germline CDR1 reads LNHDA; CDR2 reads SQIVND (reference sequence). This CDR3 region has 14 residues. Authors' processing steps: Reference gene primers were amplified, and this amplification served to estimate nucleated cell counts. Repertoires were generated with immunoSEQ multiplex PCR, while TCRdb's copy carries only in-frame clones and drops some. V and J calls and clone size are given by that table; D and trimming were obtained from the DNA. The table records about 110,000 clones, 85% to 90% of them present only once. Sequencing was performed on peripheral blood. This chain joins TRBV19 and TRBJ1-4, with no clear D. This TCR derives from a woman older than 75 with acute or convalescent COVID-19. Here the CDR3 reads CASSSGGMDEKLFF. The DNA of the CDR3 is TGTGCCAGTAGTTCCGGCGGGATGGATGAAAAACTGTTTTTT.